This T cell receptor (beta chain) was retrieved from a study of shared clonotypes between healthy human individuals. Study at large: The donor group consisted of two women and three men, aged 18 to 49.

Points from the study as a whole: Sequencing depth was expected to affect clonotype sharing among donors. A reduction in generation probabilities was seen for non-shared clonotypes relative to those shared by all four donors.

Naive CD8 cells lacked CD45RO and underwent positive selection for CCR7, leaving out terminally differentiated effector memory CD45RA+ cells. Original data processing: Sequence data from immunoSEQ were junction-only and lacked quality scores; consequently, filtering differed. Sequencing was performed with immunoSEQ multiplex PCR; in TCRdb, only in-frame clones are kept and a portion is missing. V, J and clone size reflect that table, while D and trimming were determined from the DNA. Here the sample spans about 2,100,000 clones, about 93% being singletons. Turning to this clone: Its antigen is not identified.

The V end was cut by 5 bases, the J end by 3 bases, with 10 bases between. The CDR3 consists of 13 residues. Germline V lookup: CDR1 LNHDA, CDR2 SQIVND (reference sequence). This receptor was identified in a man younger than 30 in good health. Some clones in this sample may be carry-over from other donors' samples. This chain joins TRBV19 and TRBJ1-2; D ambiguous. Sequencing used naive CD8+ T cells from PBMCs. This chain's CDR3 is CASSWNNYYGYTF. The CDR3 DNA sequence: TGTGCCAGTAGTTGGAACAATTACTATGGCTACACCTTC.